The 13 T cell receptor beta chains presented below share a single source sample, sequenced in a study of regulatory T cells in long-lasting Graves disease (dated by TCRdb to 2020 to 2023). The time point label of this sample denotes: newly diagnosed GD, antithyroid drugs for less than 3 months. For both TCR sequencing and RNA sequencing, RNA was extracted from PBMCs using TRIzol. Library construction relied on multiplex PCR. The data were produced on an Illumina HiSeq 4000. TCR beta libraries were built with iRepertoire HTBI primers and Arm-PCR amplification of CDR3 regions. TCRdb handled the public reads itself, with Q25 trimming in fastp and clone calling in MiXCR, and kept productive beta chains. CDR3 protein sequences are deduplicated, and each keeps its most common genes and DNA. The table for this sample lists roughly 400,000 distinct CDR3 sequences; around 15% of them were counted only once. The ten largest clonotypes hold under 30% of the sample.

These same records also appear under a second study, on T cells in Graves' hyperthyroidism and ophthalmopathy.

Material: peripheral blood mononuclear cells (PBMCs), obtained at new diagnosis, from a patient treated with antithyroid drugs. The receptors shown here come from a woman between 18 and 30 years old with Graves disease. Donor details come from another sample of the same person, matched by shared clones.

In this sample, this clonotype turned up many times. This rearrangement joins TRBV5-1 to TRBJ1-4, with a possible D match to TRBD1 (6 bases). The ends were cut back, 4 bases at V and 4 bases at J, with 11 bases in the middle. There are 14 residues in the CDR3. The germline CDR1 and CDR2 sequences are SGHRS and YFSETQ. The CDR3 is CASSLGTNNEKLFF. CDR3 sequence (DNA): TGCGCCAGCAGCCTCGGGACAAATAATGAAAAACTGTTTTTT.

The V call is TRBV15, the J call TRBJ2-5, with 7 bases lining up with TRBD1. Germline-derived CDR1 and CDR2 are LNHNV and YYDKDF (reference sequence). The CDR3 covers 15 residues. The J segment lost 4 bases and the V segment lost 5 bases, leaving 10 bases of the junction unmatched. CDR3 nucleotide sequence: TGTGCCACCAGCGCCAGCCGGGACAGATTAGAGACCCAGTACTTC. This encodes CATSASRDRLETQYF.

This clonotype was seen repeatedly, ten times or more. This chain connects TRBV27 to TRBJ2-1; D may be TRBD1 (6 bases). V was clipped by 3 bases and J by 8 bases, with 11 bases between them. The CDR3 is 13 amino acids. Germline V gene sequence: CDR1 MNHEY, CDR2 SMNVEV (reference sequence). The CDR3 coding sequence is TGTGCCAGCAGTTTGGGCAGGGGCGATGAGCAGTTCTTC. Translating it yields CASSLGRGDEQFF.

As DNA, the CDR3 is TGTGCCAGCAGCTACTCCGGGACTAGAACCCCCAATGAGCAGTTCTTC. Protein product: CASSYSGTRTPNEQFF. The chain has TRBV7-2 and TRBJ2-1, with 8 bases that match TRBD2. In germline, CDR1 is SGHTA, CDR2 FQGNSA. This CDR3 has 16 amino acids. Losses at the gene ends were 4 bases for V and 6 bases for J; bases not matched to a gene: 11.

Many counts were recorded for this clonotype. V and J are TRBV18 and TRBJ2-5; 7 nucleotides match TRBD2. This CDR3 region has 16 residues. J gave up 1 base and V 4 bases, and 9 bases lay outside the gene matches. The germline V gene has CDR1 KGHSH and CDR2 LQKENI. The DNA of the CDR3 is TGTGCCAGCTCACTTGAGTCCCCGGGGGGCCAAGAGACCCAGTACTTC. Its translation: CASSLESPGGQETQYF.

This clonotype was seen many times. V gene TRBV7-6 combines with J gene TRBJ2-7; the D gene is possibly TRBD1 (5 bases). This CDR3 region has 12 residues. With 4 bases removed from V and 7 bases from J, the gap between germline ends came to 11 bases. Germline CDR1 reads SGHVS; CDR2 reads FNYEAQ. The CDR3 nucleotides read TGTGCCAGCAGCTCCACAGGATTTGAGCAGTACTTC. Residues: CASSSTGFEQYF.

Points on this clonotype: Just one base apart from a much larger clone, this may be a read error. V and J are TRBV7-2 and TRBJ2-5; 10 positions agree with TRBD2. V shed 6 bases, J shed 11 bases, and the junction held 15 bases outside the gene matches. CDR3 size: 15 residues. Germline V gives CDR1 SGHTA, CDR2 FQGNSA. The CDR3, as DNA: TGTGCCAGCAGTCAAGGACTAGCGGTAAACAATGAGCAGTACTTC. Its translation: CASSQGLAVNNEQYF. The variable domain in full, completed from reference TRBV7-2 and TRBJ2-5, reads GAGVSQSPSNKVTEKGKDVELRCDPISGHTALYWYRQSLGQGLEFLIYFQGNSAPDKSGLPSDRFSAERTGGSVSTLTIQRTQQEDSAVYLCASSQGLAVNNEQYFGPGTRLLVL.

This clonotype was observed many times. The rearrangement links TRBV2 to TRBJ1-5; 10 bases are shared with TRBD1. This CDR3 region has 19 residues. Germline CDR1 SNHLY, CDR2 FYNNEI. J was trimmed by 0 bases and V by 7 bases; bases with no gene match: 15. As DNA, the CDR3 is TGTGCCAGCACCGGGGCCCGGGACAGGGGCCCGTATAGCAATCAGCCCCAGCATTTT. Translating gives CASTGARDRGPYSNQPQHF.

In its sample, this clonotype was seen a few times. CDR3 coding DNA: TGTGCCAGCTCACCGTCCCGGGACTATGGTGAGCAGTTCTTC. This codes for CASSPSRDYGEQFF. J is TRBJ2-1 and V is TRBV18, with 7 bases fitting TRBD2. Germline CDR1 reads KGHSH; CDR2 reads LQKENI. The J segment lost 9 bases and the V segment lost 3 bases, leaving 8 bases of the junction unmatched. The CDR3 loop spans 14 amino acids.

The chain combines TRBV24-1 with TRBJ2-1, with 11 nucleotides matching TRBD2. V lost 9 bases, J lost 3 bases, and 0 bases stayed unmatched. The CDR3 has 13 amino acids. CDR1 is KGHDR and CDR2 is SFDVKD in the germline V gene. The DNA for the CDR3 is TGTGCCACCGGGACTAGCGGCTACAATGAGCAGTTCTTC. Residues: CATGTSGYNEQFF.

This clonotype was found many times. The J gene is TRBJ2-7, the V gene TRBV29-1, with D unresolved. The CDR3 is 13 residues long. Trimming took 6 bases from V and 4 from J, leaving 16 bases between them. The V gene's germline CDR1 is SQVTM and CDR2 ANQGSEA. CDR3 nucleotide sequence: TGCAGCGTCCTCGTTCCGTCTGGATACGAGCAGTACTTC. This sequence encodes CSVLVPSGYEQYF.

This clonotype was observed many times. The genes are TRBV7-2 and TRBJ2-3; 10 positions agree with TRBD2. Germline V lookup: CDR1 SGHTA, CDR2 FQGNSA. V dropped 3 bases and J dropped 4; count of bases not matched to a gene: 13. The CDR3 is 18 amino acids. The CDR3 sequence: CASSLRLAGVGFADTQYF. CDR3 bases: TGTGCCAGCAGCTTGCGGCTAGCGGGAGTCGGTTTCGCAGATACGCAGTATTTT.

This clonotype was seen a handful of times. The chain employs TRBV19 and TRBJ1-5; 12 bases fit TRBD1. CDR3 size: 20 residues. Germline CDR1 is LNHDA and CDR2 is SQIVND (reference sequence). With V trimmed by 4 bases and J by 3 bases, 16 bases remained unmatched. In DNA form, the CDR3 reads TGTGCCAGTAGTACGTCGCCGGGACAGGGGGCTGGGAAAGTCAATCAGCCCCAGCATTTT. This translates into CASSTSPGQGAGKVNQPQHF.